One sample yielded the 19 T cell receptor beta chains listed below, sequenced in a study of vaccination effects on CD4 cells after COVID-19. What these receptors recognize is not known. Assay used: immunoSEQ multiplex PCR; TCRdb lists only in-frame clones, some missing. The sample lists approximately 83,000 clones, roughly 73% occurring once. Within the ViraFEST assay, antigen-specific CD4+ T cells underwent expansion with viral peptide pools prior to sequencing. At the end of around eleven days of culture, CD4+ T cells were isolated. Either the BNT162b2 or mRNA-1273 vaccine was given to participants in two doses. Here the sequenced sample was CD4+ T cells from PBMCs cultured with HCoV-OC43 spike peptides, taken after COVID-19 vaccination. Subset indicated: HCoV-OC43 spike overlapping peptide pool stimulation. The receptor set was obtained from a human donor who received a COVID-19 vaccine.

Concerning this clone: One end of the junction does not line up with germline, which may come from a read error. The chain uses TRBV3-1 (or the pseudogene TRBV3-2) and TRBJ2-2, with D unresolved. Germline V gene sequence: CDR1 LGHDT, CDR2 YNNKEL (reference sequence). The CDR3 runs 11 residues. CDR3 bases: TGTGCCAGCAACCAAGGCGGGGAGCTGTTTTTT. Protein: CASNQGGELFF.

V is TRBV2 and J is TRBJ1-4; possibly TRBD1 for D (6 bases). This CDR3 is 15 amino acids long. Trimming left V 8 bases short and J 0 bases short, with 13 bases between. Germline CDR1 reads SNHLY; CDR2 reads FYNNEI. The CDR3 DNA reads as TGTGCCAGCGGGGGGCCAGGGGCAACTAATGAAAAACTGTTTTTT. Translated, it gives CASGGPGATNEKLFF.

CDR3 in DNA: TGTGCCAGCTCACCATTGGGAAATAATTCACCCCTCCACTTT. Its protein is CASSPLGNNSPLHF. This rearrangement joins TRBV18 to TRBJ1-6; no firm D call. This CDR3 spans 14 amino acids. Germline V gives CDR1 KGHSH, CDR2 LQKENI. With 2 bases removed from V and 5 bases from J, the gap between germline ends came to 7 bases.

This clone occurred a few times. J is TRBJ1-2 and V is TRBV10-3; D ambiguous. Trimming took off 2 bases at V and 5 bases at J, with 6 bases between the two ends. CDR1 is ENHRY, CDR2 SYGVKD, per germline. The CDR3 is 12 residues long. DNA of the CDR3: TGTGCCATCAGTGAGGGCACTTATGGCTACACCTTC. Residues: CAISEGTYGYTF.

V gene TRBV19 combines with J gene TRBJ1-1; D ambiguous. Germline V lookup: CDR1 LNHDA, CDR2 SQIVND (reference sequence). V lost 3 bases, J lost 0 bases, and 8 bases lay in between. The CDR3 loop spans 14 amino acids. CDR3 DNA sequence: TGTGCCAGTAGTATCCCGGGCTTGAACACTGAAGCTTTCTTT. Protein product: CASSIPGLNTEAFF.

V and J are TRBV6-6 and TRBJ1-6; maybe TRBD1 (5 bases). The V gene's germline CDR1 is MNHNY and CDR2 SVGAGI (reference sequence). V was pared by 5 bases and J by 0 bases, with 14 bases between. This CDR3 spans 17 amino acids. CDR3 DNA: TGTGCCAGCAGTCCTGGGACGGCCAGCTCCTATAATTCACCCCTCCACTTT. Amino acid sequence: CASSPGTASSYNSPLHF.

This clone was counted a few times. The chain combines TRBV6-5 with TRBJ1-6; the D is unclear. The CDR3 runs 15 residues. V shed 0 bases and J shed 7 bases, with 10 bases lying between them. CDR1 is MNHEY and CDR2 is SVGAGI in the germline V gene. The CDR3 bases are TGTGCCAGCAGTTACTCCTCCCGACCAAATTCACCCCTCCACTTT. It encodes CASSYSSRPNSPLHF.

V usage is TRBV12-3 or TRBV12-4 and J usage is TRBJ1-2; no firm D call. Trimming took 5 bases from V and 4 from J, leaving 11 bases between them. The CDR3 is 13 residues long. The CDR3, as DNA: TGTGCCAGCAGTCCGTTCTCGGGCTATGGCTACACCTTC. Its protein product is CASSPFSGYGYTF.

The DNA for the CDR3 is TGTGCCAGCAGTATAGGGACAGGTACGGGGGCCAACGTCCTGACTTTC. This codes for CASSIGTGTGANVLTF. This chain uses TRBV28 with TRBJ2-6, with 8 nucleotides matching TRBD1. Germline lookup yields CDR1 MDHEN and CDR2 SYDVKM. The V and J ends lost 5 bases and 4 bases, in that order; junction bases with no gene match: 7. There are 16 residues in the CDR3.

This chain uses TRBV5-1 with TRBJ1-2; the D is unclear. Germline values: CDR1 SGHRS, CDR2 YFSETQ. This CDR3 comprises 15 residues. V was clipped by 0 bases and J by 0 bases, with 9 bases between them. The CDR3 bases are TGCGCCAGCAGCTTGGCACAAGTCTCTAACTATGGCTACACCTTC. Translation: CASSLAQVSNYGYTF.

This clone was detected only a few times. The CDR3 loop reads CASSARDRVPGELFF. In DNA, the CDR3 is TGTGCCAGCAGCGCCCGGGACAGGGTCCCCGGGGAGCTGTTTTTT. V and J are TRBV9 and TRBJ2-2, with 9 nucleotides matching TRBD1. The CDR3 is made up of 15 amino acids. The V and J ends lost 3 bases and 6 bases, in that order; junction bases with no gene match: 6. Germline values: CDR1 SGDLS, CDR2 YYNGEE.

This chain links TRBV23-1 with TRBJ2-7; tentatively, D is TRBD2 (5 bases). TRBV23-1 is placed among ORFs of uncertain function. The CDR3 has 18 amino acids. The V gene lost 4 bases and the J gene lost 5 bases, with 27 bases spanning the gap. The CDR3 DNA is TGCGCCAGCAGTCTTGAATCCGCTTTAGGCCCCGCCGGGGACGAGCAGTACGTC. This codes for CASSLESALGPAGDEQYV.

This rearrangement joins TRBV7-2 to TRBJ2-1; 10 positions agree with TRBD2. V shed 5 bases and J 7 bases; nucleotides not matched to a gene: 8. The length of the CDR3 is 15 residues. Germline CDR1 reads SGHTA; CDR2 reads FQGNSA. CDR3: CASSRSGGVGNEQFF. In DNA form, the CDR3 reads TGTGCCAGCAGCAGAAGCGGGGGGGTTGGTAATGAGCAGTTCTTC.

In this sample, this clone turned up a few times. V and J are TRBV30 and TRBJ1-1, with TRBD1 as a possible D gene (5 bases). V shed 0 bases and J shed 3 bases, with 14 bases lying between them. The CDR3 contains 15 residues. Germline CDR1 GTSNPN, CDR2 SVGIG (reference sequence). CDR3 sequence reads: CAWSVYPGQYTEAFF. The CDR3 nucleotides read TGTGCCTGGAGTGTATACCCAGGGCAGTACACTGAAGCTTTCTTT.

The V and J genes are TRBV18 and TRBJ2-5; 10 positions match TRBD2. The CDR3 runs 14 residues. The V and J ends lost 3 bases and 4 bases, in that order; junction bases with no gene match: 2. Looked up from germline, CDR1 is KGHSH and CDR2 is LQKENI. This chain's CDR3 is CASSPTSGLETQYF. The CDR3, as DNA: TGTGCCAGCTCACCGACTAGCGGGCTAGAGACCCAGTACTTC.

The chain combines TRBV3-1 (or the pseudogene TRBV3-2) with TRBJ1-3, with D unclear. This CDR3 spans 13 amino acids. Germline V lookup: CDR1 LGHDT, CDR2 YNNKEL (reference sequence). Trimming took off 4 bases at V and 4 bases at J, with 8 bases between the two ends. The CDR3, as DNA: TGTGCCAGCAGCCTAGGTGGAGGAAACACCATATATTTT. This codes for CASSLGGGNTIYF.

The genes are TRBV27 and TRBJ2-1; 11 positions match TRBD2. With V trimmed by 6 bases and J by 10 bases, 11 bases remained unmatched. The germline V gene has CDR1 MNHEY and CDR2 SMNVEV (reference sequence). The CDR3 loop spans 15 amino acids. This chain's CDR3 is CASRDISGGAGEQFF. Written as DNA, the CDR3 is TGTGCCAGCAGGGACATTAGCGGGGGGGCCGGGGAGCAGTTCTTC.

The chain combines TRBV6-5 with TRBJ1-1, with 7 nucleotides matching TRBD1. Losses at the gene ends were 8 bases for V and 2 bases for J; bases not matched to a gene: 11. This CDR3 region has 15 residues. CDR1 and CDR2 (germline): MNHEY, SVGAGI. The CDR3 nucleotides read TGTGCCAGCCGACAGCAGGGGGTGTATAACACTGAAGCTTTCTTT. Protein: CASRQQGVYNTEAFF.

The CDR3 DNA is TGTGCCAGCAGCTTCGTGACAGACTATGGCTACACCTTC. Amino acids: CASSFVTDYGYTF. The rearrangement joins TRBV7-4 to TRBJ1-2; TRBD1 is a possible D gene (5 bases). There are 13 residues in the CDR3. The germline gives CDR1 SGHVT, CDR2 SQSDAQ. V lost 3 bases, J lost 3 bases, and 8 bases lay in between.